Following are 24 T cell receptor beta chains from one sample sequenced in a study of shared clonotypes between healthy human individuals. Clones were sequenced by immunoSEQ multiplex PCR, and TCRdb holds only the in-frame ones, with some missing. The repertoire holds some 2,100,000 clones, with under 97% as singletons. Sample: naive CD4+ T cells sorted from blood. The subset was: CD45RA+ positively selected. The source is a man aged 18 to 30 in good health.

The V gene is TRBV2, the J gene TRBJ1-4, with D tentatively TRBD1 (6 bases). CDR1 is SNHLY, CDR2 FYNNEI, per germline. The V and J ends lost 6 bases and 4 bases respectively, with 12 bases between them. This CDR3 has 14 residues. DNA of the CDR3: TGTGCCAGCAGCCCGACAGGCATTAATGAAAAACTGTTTTTT. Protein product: CASSPTGINEKLFF.

CDR3 in DNA: TGCGCCAGCAGTGTGGGGGGGATTGGGGCCAACGTCCTGACTTTC. As protein: CASSVGGIGANVLTF. The gene calls are TRBV10-2 and TRBJ2-6, with 7 bases that match TRBD2. CDR1 WSHSY and CDR2 SAAADI come from the germline V gene. V trimming: 4 bases; J trimming: 3 bases; junction bases outside the gene matches: 3. The CDR3 runs 15 residues.

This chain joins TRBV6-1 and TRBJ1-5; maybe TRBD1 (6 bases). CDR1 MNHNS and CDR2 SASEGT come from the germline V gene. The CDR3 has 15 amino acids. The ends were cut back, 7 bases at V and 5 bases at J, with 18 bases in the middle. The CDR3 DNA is TGTGCCAGCAATCCTTCCACAGGGTTGGATCAGCCCCAGCATTTT. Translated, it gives CASNPSTGLDQPQHF.

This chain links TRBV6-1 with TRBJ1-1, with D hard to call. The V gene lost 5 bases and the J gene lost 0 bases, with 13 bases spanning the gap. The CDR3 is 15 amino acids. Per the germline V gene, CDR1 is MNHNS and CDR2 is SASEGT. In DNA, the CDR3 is TGTGCCAGCAGTTCTCCTGCAGGCGTGAACACTGAAGCTTTCTTT. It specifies CASSSPAGVNTEAFF.

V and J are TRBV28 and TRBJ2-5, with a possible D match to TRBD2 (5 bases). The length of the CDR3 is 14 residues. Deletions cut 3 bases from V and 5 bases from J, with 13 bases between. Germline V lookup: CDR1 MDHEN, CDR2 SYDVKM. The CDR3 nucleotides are TGTGCCAGCAGTTTGCCTATAGCGCGGGAGACCCAGTACTTC. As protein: CASSLPIARETQYF.

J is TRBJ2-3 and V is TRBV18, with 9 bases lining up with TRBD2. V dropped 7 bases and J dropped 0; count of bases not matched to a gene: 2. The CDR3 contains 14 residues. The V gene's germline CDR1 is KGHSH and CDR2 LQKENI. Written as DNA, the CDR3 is TGTGCCAGCTTAAGCGGGGGGAGCACAGATACGCAGTATTTT. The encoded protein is CASLSGGSTDTQYF.

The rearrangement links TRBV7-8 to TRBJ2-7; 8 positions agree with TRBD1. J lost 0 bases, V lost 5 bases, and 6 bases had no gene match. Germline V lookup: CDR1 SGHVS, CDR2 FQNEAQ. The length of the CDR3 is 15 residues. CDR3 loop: CASSLRQGSSYEQYF. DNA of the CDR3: TGTGCCAGCAGCCTAAGACAGGGGAGCTCCTACGAGCAGTACTTC.

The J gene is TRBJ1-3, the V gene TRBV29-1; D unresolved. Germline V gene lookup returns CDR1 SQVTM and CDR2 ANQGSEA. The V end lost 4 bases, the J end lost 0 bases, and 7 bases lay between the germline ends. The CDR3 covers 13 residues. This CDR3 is CSVVASSGNTIYF. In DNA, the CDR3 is TGCAGCGTTGTCGCGAGCTCTGGAAACACCATATATTTT.

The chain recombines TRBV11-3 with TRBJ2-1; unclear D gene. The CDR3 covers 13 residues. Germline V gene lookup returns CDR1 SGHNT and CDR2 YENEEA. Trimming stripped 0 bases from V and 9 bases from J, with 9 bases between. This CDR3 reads CASSLEAPGEQFF. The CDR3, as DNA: TGTGCCAGCAGCTTAGAGGCCCCCGGTGAGCAGTTCTTC.

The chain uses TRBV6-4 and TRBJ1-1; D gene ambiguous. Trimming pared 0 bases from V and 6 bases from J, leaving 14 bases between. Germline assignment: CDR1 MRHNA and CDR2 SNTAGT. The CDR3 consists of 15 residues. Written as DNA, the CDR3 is TGTGCCAGCAGTGACTCAGGGCACGGTTCGGCTGAAGCTTTCTTT. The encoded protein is CASSDSGHGSAEAFF.

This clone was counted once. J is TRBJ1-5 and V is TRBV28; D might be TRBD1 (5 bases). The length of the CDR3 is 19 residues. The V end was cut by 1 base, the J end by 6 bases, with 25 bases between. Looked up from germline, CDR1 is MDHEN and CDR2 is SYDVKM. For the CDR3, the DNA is TGTGCCAGCAGTTTATCTGGTACAGGTCCCCCAATTCGGGGTCAGCCCCAGCATTTT. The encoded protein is CASSLSGTGPPIRGQPQHF.

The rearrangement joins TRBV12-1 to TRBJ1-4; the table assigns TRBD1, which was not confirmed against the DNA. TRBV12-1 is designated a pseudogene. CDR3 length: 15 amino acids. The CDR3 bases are TGTGCCAGCAGTCGTTACAGGGGGCAGGAAGAAAAACTGTTTTTT. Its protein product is CASSRYRGQEEKLFF.

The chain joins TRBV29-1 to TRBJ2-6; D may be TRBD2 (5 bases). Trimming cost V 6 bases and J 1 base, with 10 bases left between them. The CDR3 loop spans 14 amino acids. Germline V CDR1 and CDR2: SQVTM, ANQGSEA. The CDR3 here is CSVGSQSGANVLTF. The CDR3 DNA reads TGCAGCGTAGGGAGTCAGTCTGGGGCCAACGTCCTGACTTTC.

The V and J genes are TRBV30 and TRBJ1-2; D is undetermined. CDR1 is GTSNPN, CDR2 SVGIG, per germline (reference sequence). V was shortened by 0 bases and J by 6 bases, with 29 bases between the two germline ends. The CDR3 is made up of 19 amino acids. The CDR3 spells CAWSVRSPRGMAHGHGYTF. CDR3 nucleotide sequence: TGTGCCTGGAGTGTACGGTCGCCCCGTGGGATGGCTCACGGCCATGGCTACACCTTC. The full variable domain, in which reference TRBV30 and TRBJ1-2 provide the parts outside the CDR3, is SQTIHQWPATLVQPVGSPLSLECTVEGTSNPNLYWYRQAAGRGLQLLFYSVGIGQISSEVPQNLSASRPQDRQFILSSKKLLLSDSGFYLCAWSVRSPRGMAHGHGYTFGSGTRLTVV.

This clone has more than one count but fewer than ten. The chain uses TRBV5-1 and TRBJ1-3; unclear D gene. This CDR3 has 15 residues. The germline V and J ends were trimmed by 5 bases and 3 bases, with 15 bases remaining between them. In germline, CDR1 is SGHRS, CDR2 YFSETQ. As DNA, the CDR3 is TGCGCCAGCAGTCTGGCGAGTTTCGGTGGAAACACCATATATTTT. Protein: CASSLASFGGNTIYF. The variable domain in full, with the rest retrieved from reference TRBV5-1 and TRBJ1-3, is KAGVTQTPRYLIKTRGQQVTLSCSPISGHRSVSWYQQTPGQGLQFLFEYFSETQRNKGNFPGRFSGRQFSNSRSEMNVSTLELGDSALYLCASSLASFGGNTIYFGEGSWLTVV.

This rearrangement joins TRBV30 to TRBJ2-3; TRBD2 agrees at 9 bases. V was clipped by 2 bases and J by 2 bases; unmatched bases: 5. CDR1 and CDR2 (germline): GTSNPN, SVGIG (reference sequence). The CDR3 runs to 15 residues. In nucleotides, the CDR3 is TGTGCCTGGAGTTCCGGCGGGAGGGCCACAGATACGCAGTATTTT. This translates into CAWSSGGRATDTQYF.

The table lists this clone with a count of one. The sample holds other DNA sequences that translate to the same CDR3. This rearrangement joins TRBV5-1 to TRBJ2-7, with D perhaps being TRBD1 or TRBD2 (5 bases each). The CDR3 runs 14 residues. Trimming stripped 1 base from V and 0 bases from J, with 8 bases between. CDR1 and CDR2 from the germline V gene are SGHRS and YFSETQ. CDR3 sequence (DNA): TGCGCCAGCAGCTTGACAGGACTCTCCTACGAGCAGTACTTC. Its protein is CASSLTGLSYEQYF. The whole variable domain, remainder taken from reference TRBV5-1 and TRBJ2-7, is KAGVTQTPRYLIKTRGQQVTLSCSPISGHRSVSWYQQTPGQGLQFLFEYFSETQRNKGNFPGRFSGRQFSNSRSEMNVSTLELGDSALYLCASSLTGLSYEQYFGPGTRLTVT.

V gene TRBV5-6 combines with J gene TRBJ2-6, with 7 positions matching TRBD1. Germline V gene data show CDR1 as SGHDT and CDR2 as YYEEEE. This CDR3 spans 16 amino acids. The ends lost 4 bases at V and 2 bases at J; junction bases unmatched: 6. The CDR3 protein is CASSPLDRAGANVLTF. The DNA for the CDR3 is TGTGCCAGCAGCCCCCTAGACAGGGCTGGGGCCAACGTCCTGACTTTC.

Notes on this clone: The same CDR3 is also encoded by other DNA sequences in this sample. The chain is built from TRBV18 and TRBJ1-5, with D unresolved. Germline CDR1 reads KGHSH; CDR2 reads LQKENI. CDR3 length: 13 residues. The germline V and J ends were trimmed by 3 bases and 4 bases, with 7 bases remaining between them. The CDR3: CASSPDRNQPQHF. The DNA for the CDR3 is TGTGCCAGCTCACCGGATCGAAATCAGCCCCAGCATTTT.

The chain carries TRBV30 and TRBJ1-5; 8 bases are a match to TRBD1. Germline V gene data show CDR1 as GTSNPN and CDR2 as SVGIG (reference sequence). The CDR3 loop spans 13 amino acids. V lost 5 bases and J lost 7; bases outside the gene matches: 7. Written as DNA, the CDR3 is TGTGCCTGGGCCGGACAGGGTGGGCAGCCCCAGCATTTT. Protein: CAWAGQGGQPQHF.

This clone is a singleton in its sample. This chain's CDR3 is CASSRVAGQGDTQYF. CDR3 DNA: TGTGCCAGCAGCCGTGTCGCCGGACAGGGAGATACGCAGTATTTT. The rearrangement joins TRBV5-4 to TRBJ2-3, with 8 bases fitting TRBD1. The CDR3 is made up of 15 amino acids. Germline CDR1 reads SGHNT; CDR2 reads YYREEE (reference sequence). With 4 bases clipped from V and 5 bases from J, the junction kept 9 bases outside the gene matches. Using reference TRBV5-4 and TRBJ2-3 for the parts outside the CDR3, the full variable domain is ETGVTQSPTHLIKTRGQQVTLRCSSQSGHNTVSWYQQALGQGPQFIFQYYREEENGRGNFPPRFSGLQFPNYSSELNVNALELDDSALYLCASSRVAGQGDTQYFGPGTRLTVL.

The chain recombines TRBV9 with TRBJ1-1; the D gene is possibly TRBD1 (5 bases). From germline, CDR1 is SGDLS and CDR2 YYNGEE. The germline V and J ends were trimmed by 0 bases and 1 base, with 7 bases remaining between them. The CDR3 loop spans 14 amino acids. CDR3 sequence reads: CASSVGTPNTEAFF. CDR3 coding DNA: TGTGCCAGCAGCGTAGGGACACCGAACACTGAAGCTTTCTTT.

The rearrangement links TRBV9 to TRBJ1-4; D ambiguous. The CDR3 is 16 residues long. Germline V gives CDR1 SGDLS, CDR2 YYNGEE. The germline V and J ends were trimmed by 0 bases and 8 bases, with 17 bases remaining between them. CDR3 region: CASSVGLGGLAEKLFF. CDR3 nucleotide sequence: TGTGCCAGCAGCGTAGGGCTAGGAGGGTTAGCGGAAAAACTGTTTTTT.

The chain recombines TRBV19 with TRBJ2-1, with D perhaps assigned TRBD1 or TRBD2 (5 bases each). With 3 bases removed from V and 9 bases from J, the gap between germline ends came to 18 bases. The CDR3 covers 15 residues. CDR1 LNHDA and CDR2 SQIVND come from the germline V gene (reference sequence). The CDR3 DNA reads TGTGCCAGTAGTATGGGTCCGGGACGGAGTATTGAGCAGTTCTTC. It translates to CASSMGPGRSIEQFF.